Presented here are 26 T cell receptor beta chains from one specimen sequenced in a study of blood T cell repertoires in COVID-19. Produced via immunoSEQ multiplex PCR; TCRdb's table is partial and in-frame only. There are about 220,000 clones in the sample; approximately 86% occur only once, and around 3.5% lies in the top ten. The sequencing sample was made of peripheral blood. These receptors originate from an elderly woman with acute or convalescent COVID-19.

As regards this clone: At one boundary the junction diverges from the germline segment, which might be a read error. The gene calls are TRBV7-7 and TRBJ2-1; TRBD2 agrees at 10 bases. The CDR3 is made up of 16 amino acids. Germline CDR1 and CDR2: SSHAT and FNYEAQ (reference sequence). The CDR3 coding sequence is TGTGCTAGCAGCCGACTTGGAAGCGGGGGGGCGAATGAGCAGTTCTTC. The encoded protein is CASSRLGSGGANEQFF.

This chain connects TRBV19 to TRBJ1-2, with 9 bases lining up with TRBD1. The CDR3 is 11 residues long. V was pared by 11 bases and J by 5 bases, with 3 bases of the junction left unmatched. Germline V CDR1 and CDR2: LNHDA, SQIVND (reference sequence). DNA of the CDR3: TGTGCCGGACAGGGGCAATATGGCTACACCTTC. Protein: CAGQGQYGYTF. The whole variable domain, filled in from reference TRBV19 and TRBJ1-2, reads DGGITQSPKYLFRKEGQNVTLSCEQNLNHDAMYWYRQDPGQGLRLIYYSQIVNDFQKGDIAEGYSVSREKKESFPLTVTSAQKNPTAFYLCAGQGQYGYTFGSGTRLTVV.

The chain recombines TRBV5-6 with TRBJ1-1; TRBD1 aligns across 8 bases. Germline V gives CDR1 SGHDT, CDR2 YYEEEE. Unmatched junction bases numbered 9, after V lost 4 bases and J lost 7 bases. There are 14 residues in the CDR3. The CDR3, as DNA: TGTGCCAGCAGCCAGGAAACAGGGACAGGTGAAGCTTTCTTT. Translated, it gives CASSQETGTGEAFF.

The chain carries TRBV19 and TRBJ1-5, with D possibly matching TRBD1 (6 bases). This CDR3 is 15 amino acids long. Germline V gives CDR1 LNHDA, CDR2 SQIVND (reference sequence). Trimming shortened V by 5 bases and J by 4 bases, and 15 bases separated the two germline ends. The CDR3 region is CASSLGQGRNQPQHF. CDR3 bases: TGTGCCAGTAGTCTAGGGCAGGGGCGTAATCAGCCCCAGCATTTT.

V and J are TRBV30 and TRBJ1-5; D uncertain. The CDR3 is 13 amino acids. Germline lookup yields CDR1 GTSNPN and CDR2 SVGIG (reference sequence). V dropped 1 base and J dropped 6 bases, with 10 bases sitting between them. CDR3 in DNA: TGTGCCTGGAGTGCGGGAATGGGTCAGCCCCAGCATTTT. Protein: CAWSAGMGQPQHF.

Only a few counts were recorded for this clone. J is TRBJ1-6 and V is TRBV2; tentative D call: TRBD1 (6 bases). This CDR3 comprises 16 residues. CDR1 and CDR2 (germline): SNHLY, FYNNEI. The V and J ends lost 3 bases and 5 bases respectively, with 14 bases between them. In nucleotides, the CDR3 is TGTGCCAGCAGTGACCGCAGGGGCAGCAATAATTCACCCCTCCACTTT. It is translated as CASSDRRGSNNSPLHF.

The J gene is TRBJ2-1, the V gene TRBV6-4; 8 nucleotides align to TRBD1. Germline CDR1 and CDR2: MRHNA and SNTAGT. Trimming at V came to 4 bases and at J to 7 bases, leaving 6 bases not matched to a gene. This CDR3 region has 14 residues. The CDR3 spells CASSVGTGGNEQFF. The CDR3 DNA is TGTGCCAGCAGTGTAGGGACAGGTGGGAATGAGCAGTTCTTC.

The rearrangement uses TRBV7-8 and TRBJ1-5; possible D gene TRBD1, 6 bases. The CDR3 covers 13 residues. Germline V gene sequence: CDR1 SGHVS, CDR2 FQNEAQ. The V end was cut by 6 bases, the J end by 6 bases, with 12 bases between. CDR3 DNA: TGTGCCAGCAGTCCCCAGGGGACTCAGCCCCAGCATTTT. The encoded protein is CASSPQGTQPQHF.

CDR3 bases: TGTGCCAGTACCGACACAGGGGGTCGCAATCAGCCCCAGCATTTT. It yields the protein CASTDTGGRNQPQHF. The chain employs TRBV19 and TRBJ1-5, with 8 bases matching TRBD1. The junction had 7 bases not matched to a gene; V was cut back by 7 bases and J by 2 bases. This CDR3 spans 15 amino acids. From germline, CDR1 is LNHDA and CDR2 SQIVND (reference sequence).

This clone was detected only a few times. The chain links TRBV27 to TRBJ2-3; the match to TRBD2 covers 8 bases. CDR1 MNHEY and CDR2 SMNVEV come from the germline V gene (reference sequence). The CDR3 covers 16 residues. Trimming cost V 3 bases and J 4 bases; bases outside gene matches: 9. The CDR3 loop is CASSLLTGGRPDTQYF. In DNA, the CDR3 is TGTGCCAGCAGTTTGCTAACGGGGGGGCGGCCAGATACGCAGTATTTT.

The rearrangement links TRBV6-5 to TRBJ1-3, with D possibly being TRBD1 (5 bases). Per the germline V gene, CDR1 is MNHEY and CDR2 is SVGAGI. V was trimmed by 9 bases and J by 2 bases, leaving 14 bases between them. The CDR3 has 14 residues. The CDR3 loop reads CASLVGGAGNTIYF. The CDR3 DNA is TGTGCCAGTTTGGTCGGAGGGGCTGGAAACACCATATATTTT.

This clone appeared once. The CDR3, as DNA: TGTGCCACCAGTGACCCAGGACAGACAGTAGATACGCAGTATTTT. It codes for CATSDPGQTVDTQYF. The genes are TRBV24-1 and TRBJ2-3; D may be TRBD1 (6 bases). Germline CDR1 reads KGHDR; CDR2 reads SFDVKD. CDR3 length: 15 amino acids. Trimming removed 4 bases from V and 5 bases from J, with 15 bases in between.

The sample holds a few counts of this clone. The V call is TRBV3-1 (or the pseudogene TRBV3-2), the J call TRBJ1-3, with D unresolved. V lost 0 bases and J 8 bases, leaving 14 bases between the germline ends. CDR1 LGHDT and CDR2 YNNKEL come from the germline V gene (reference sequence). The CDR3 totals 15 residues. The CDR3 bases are TGTGCCAGCAGCCAAGATTTGTCGGGAAGTGACACCATATATTTT. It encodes CASSQDLSGSDTIYF.

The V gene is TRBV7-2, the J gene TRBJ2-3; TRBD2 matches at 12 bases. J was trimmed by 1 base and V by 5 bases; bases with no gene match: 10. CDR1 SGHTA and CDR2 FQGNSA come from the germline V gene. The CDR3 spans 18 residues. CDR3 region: CASSTTFLAGGGTDTQYF. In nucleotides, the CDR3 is TGTGCCAGCAGCACCACCTTCCTAGCGGGGGGGGGCACAGATACGCAGTATTTT.

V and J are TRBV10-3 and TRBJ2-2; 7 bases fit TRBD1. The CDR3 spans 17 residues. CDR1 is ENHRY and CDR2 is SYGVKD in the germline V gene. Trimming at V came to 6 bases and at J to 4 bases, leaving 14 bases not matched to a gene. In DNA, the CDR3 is TGTGCCATCAGCGATATTATCGGGACAGTCGCCACCGGGGAGCTGTTTTTT. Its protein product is CAISDIIGTVATGELFF.

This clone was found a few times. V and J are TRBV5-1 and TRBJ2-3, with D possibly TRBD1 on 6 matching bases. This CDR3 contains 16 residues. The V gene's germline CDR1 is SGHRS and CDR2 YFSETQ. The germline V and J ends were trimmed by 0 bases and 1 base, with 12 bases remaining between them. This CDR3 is CASSLVAGVGTDTQYF. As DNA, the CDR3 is TGCGCCAGCAGCTTGGTGGCAGGGGTGGGCACAGATACGCAGTATTTT. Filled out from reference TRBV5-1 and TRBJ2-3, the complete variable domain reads KAGVTQTPRYLIKTRGQQVTLSCSPISGHRSVSWYQQTPGQGLQFLFEYFSETQRNKGNFPGRFSGRQFSNSRSEMNVSTLELGDSALYLCASSLVAGVGTDTQYFGPGTRLTVL.

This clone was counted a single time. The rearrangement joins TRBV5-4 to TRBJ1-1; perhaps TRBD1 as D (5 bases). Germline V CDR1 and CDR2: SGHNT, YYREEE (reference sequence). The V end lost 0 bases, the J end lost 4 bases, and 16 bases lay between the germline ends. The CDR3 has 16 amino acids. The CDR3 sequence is CASSLEFWGGGTEAFF. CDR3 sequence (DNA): TGTGCCAGCAGCTTGGAGTTTTGGGGCGGTGGCACTGAAGCTTTCTTT.

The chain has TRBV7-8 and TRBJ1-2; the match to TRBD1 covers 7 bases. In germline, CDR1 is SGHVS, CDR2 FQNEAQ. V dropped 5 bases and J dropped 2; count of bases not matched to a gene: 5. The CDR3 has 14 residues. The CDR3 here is CASSRQGTNYGYTF. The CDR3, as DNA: TGTGCCAGCAGCCGACAGGGTACAAACTATGGCTACACCTTC.

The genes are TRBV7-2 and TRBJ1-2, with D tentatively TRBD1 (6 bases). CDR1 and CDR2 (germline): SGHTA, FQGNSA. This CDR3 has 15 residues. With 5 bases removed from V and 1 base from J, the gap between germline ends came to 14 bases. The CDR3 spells CASSPWGGRNYGYTF. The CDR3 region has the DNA TGTGCCAGCAGCCCTTGGGGGGGCCGTAACTATGGCTACACCTTC.

CDR3 region: CASSQEVGTSGGAKNIQYF. The CDR3 DNA is TGTGCCAGCAGCCAAGAAGTAGGCACTAGCGGGGGGGCCAAAAACATTCAGTACTTC. V and J are TRBV3-1 (or the pseudogene TRBV3-2) and TRBJ2-4; TRBD2 aligns across 12 bases. The J segment lost 1 base and the V segment lost 0 bases, leaving 7 bases of the junction unmatched. This CDR3 is 19 amino acids long. The germline CDR1 and CDR2 sequences are LGHDT and YNNKEL (reference sequence).

DNA for the CDR3: TGTGCCAGCAGCGGGGGATGGGGGGATAGCAATCAGCCCCAGCATTTT. Protein sequence: CASSGGWGDSNQPQHF. This rearrangement joins TRBV9 to TRBJ1-5; D is possibly TRBD1 (5 bases). Per the germline V gene, CDR1 is SGDLS and CDR2 is YYNGEE. The CDR3 extends over 16 amino acids. Between the trimmed V and J ends, which lost 3 bases and 0 bases, there was a span of 13 bases.

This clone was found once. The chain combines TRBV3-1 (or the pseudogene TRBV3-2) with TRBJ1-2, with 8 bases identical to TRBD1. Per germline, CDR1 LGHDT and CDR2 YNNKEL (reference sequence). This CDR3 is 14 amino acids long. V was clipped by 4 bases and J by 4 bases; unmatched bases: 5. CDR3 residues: CASSPDTGGYGYTF. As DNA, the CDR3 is TGTGCCAGCAGCCCAGATACAGGGGGCTATGGCTACACCTTC.

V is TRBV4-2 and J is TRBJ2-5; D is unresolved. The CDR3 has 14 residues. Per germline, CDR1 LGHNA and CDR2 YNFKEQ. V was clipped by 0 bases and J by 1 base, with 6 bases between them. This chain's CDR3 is CASSQDGLQETQYF. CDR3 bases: TGTGCCAGCAGCCAAGATGGGCTCCAAGAGACCCAGTACTTC.

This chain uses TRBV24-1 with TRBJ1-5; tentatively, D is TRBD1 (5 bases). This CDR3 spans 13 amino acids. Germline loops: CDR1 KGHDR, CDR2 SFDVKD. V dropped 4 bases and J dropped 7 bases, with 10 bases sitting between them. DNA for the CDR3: TGTGCCACCAGTGACGGGGGAAGGCAGCCCCAGCATTTT. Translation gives CATSDGGRQPQHF.

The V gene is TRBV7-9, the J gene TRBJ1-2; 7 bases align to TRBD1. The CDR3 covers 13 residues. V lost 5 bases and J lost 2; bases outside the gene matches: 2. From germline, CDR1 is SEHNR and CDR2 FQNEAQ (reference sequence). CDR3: CASSTGQNYGYTF. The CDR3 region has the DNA TGTGCCAGCAGCACGGGACAGAACTATGGCTACACCTTC.

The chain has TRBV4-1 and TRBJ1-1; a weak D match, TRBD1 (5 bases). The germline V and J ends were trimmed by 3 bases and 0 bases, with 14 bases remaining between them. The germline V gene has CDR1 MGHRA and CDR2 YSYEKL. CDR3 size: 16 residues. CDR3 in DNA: TGCGCCAGCAGCCACCCTGCCACGGACATGAACACTGAAGCTTTCTTT. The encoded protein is CASSHPATDMNTEAFF.